Each of the 32 T cell receptor beta chains below was sequenced from the same sample in a study of PD-L1 blockade in urothelial cancer. The table came from immunoSEQ multiplex PCR; TCRdb's copy has only in-frame clones and leaves some out. This sample has around 50,000 clones, with over 65% found just once. The time point denotes: pretreatment peripheral blood. This material consisted of PBMCs, taken around atezolizumab (anti-PD-L1) treatment. Receptor source: a man aged 50-60 years with urothelial cancer.

This clone was seen only once. The V and J genes are TRBV7-6 and TRBJ2-2; TRBD2 might be the D (5 bases). The CDR3 spans 13 residues. From germline, CDR1 is SGHVS and CDR2 FNYEAQ. V lost 4 bases, J lost 6 bases, and 9 bases lay in between. The CDR3 region has the DNA TGTGCCAGCAGCTCTACTAGGGCCGGGGAGCTGTTTTTT. Protein product: CASSSTRAGELFF.

The CDR3 DNA follows: TGTGCCAGCTCACTTAGGACTGCGCTCTCCTACAATGAGCAGTTCTTC. This translates into CASSLRTALSYNEQFF. The gene calls are TRBV18 and TRBJ2-1; weak D call: TRBD2 (5 bases). The V gene lost 4 bases and the J gene lost 0 bases, with 13 bases spanning the gap. The CDR3 extends over 16 amino acids. Per the germline V gene, CDR1 is KGHSH and CDR2 is LQKENI. Supplemented by reference TRBV18 and TRBJ2-1, the full variable domain reads NAGVMQNPRHLVRRRGQEARLRCSPMKGHSHVYWYRQLPEEGLKFMVYLQKENIIDESGMPKERFSAEFPKEGPSILRIQQVVRGDSAAYFCASSLRTALSYNEQFFGPGTRLTVL.

The chain joins TRBV6-1 to TRBJ2-5; D possibly corresponds to TRBD2 (6 bases). The V end was cut by 7 bases, the J end by 9 bases, with 21 bases between. The CDR3 totals 14 residues. Germline V gene sequence: CDR1 MNHNS, CDR2 SASEGT. CDR3 loop: CASTGLPVLAAQYF. The CDR3 DNA reads as TGTGCCAGCACGGGACTCCCAGTTTTAGCGGCCCAGTACTTC.

The CDR3 sequence is CASSLGAGGALRYEQYF. CDR3 in DNA: TGTGCCAGCAGCTTAGGAGCGGGAGGCGCCCTTCGATACGAGCAGTACTTC. V is TRBV7-2 and J is TRBJ2-7; 9 bases map to TRBD2. Germline loops: CDR1 SGHTA, CDR2 FQGNSA. The length of the CDR3 is 17 residues. V lost 1 base and J lost 4; bases outside the gene matches: 11.

The gene calls are TRBV7-9 and TRBJ2-7; TRBD1 might be the D (6 bases). V was shortened by 2 bases and J by 0 bases, with 23 bases between the two germline ends. The CDR3 sequence is 19 residues long. Germline CDR1 SEHNR, CDR2 FQNEAQ (reference sequence). The CDR3 sequence: CASSLPKTRDTKGSYEQYF. CDR3 in DNA: TGTGCCAGCAGCTTACCGAAAACCAGGGACACAAAAGGCTCCTACGAGCAGTACTTC. Supplemented by reference TRBV7-9 and TRBJ2-7, the full variable domain reads DTGVSQNPRHKITKRGQNVTFRCDPISEHNRLYWYRQTLGQGPEFLTYFQNEAQLEKSRLLSDRFSAERPKGSFSTLEIQRTEQGDSAMYLCASSLPKTRDTKGSYEQYFGPGTRLTVT.

V is TRBV6-6 and J is TRBJ2-1; possibly TRBD1 for D (6 bases). Trimming took off 2 bases at V and 3 bases at J, with 11 bases between the two ends. Germline CDR1 and CDR2: MNHNY and SVGAGI (reference sequence). The CDR3 has 15 amino acids. CDR3 coding DNA: TGTGCCAGCAGTTACGGGGGACAAAACTACAATGAGCAGTTCTTC. The encoded protein is CASSYGGQNYNEQFF.

This clone was observed once. The CDR3 nucleotides read TGTGCCAGCAGTTACTCCGGGGATCCTTATGTGCAGTTCTTC. Protein product: CASSYSGDPYVQFF. This chain connects TRBV6-6 to TRBJ2-1, with a possible D match to TRBD2 (5 bases). The CDR3 covers 14 residues. The V gene's germline CDR1 is MNHNY and CDR2 SVGAGI (reference sequence). Trimming left V 0 bases short and J 12 bases short, with 15 bases between.

This clone was found once. The rearrangement links TRBV2 to TRBJ2-2; no firm D call. Germline CDR1 reads SNHLY; CDR2 reads FYNNEI. The CDR3 runs 15 residues. The V gene lost 5 bases and the J gene lost 5 bases, with 15 bases spanning the gap. This chain's CDR3 is CASSWSTLGTGELFF. CDR3 nucleotide sequence: TGTGCCAGCAGTTGGAGTACGCTGGGTACCGGGGAGCTGTTTTTT.

V usage is TRBV7-9 and J usage is TRBJ1-2; TRBD1 aligns across 7 bases. From germline, CDR1 is SEHNR and CDR2 FQNEAQ (reference sequence). V was clipped by 5 bases and J by 5 bases; unmatched bases: 5. This CDR3 is 13 amino acids long. The CDR3 nucleotides read TGTGCCAGCAGCCGAGGGACAGTATATGGCTACACCTTC. This gives the protein CASSRGTVYGYTF.

The CDR3, as DNA: TGTGCCAGCAGCTTGGACAGGGGTGGCACCGGGGAGCTGTTTTTT. It is translated as CASSLDRGGTGELFF. V is TRBV11-2 and J is TRBJ2-2; 9 bases line up with TRBD1. Germline V lookup: CDR1 SGHAT, CDR2 FQNNGV. The V and J ends lost 3 bases and 4 bases, in that order; junction bases with no gene match: 3. CDR3 length: 15 amino acids.

V gene TRBV12-5 combines with J gene TRBJ2-1, with D maybe TRBD2 (5 bases). V was clipped by 3 bases and J by 7 bases, with 16 bases between them. CDR1 and CDR2 (germline): LGHNT, FRNRAP. The CDR3 has 15 amino acids. CDR3 coding DNA: TGTGCTAGTGGTTTAAAAGACTACCGCGAGAATGAGCAGTTCTTC. Translation: CASGLKDYRENEQFF.

Concerning this clone itself: The germline gene is not matched at one end of the junction; a read error may be the cause. The chain has TRBV2 and TRBJ1-4; D is perhaps TRBD1 (5 bases). This CDR3 is 12 amino acids long. Germline V gene sequence: CDR1 SNHLY, CDR2 FYNNEI. The CDR3 DNA sequence: TGTGCTAGCACACAGGCGTATGAAAAACTGTTTTTT. Translation gives CASTQAYEKLFF.

This clone appeared a few times. The rearrangement links TRBV27 to TRBJ2-2, with TRBD2 identical over 12 bases. With V trimmed by 5 bases and J by 9 bases, 10 bases remained unmatched. CDR3 length: 16 residues. CDR1 is MNHEY, CDR2 SMNVEV, per germline (reference sequence). Written as DNA, the CDR3 is TGTGCCAGCAGTCCCGGGGCTAGCGGGAGGGCCCGGGAGCTGTTTTTT. It encodes CASSPGASGRARELFF.

The J gene is TRBJ2-7, the V gene TRBV29-1; the match to TRBD1 covers 9 bases. The CDR3 runs 15 residues. V lost 3 bases to trimming and J lost 4 bases; unmatched junction nucleotides: 10. Germline V CDR1 and CDR2: SQVTM, ANQGSEA. The CDR3 is CSVDRVTGGRYEQYF. For the CDR3, the DNA is TGCAGCGTTGATAGGGTGACAGGGGGAAGGTACGAGCAGTACTTC.

This sequence joins TRBV6-4 and TRBJ2-1, with 10 nucleotides matching TRBD2. Germline trimming cut 8 bases from V and 2 bases from J; bases unmatched to any gene: 18. Germline-derived CDR1 and CDR2 are MRHNA and SNTAGT. This CDR3 comprises 19 residues. The DNA of the CDR3 is TGTGCCAGCTCCCCTCAAGGTAGCGGGGGGTTCCAAACCTACAATGAGCAGTTCTTC. Its protein is CASSPQGSGGFQTYNEQFF.

The chain employs TRBV27 and TRBJ2-1; TRBD1 matches at 9 bases. The V gene's germline CDR1 is MNHEY and CDR2 SMNVEV (reference sequence). The CDR3 loop spans 16 amino acids. Unmatched junction bases numbered 8, after V lost 1 base and J lost 7 bases. The CDR3 bases are TGTGCCAGCAGTTTATGGGGGACAGGGACGGGGAATGAGCAGTTCTTC. Translated: CASSLWGTGTGNEQFF.

The V gene is TRBV5-5, the J gene TRBJ2-7, with a tentative D call TRBD1 (5 bases). The CDR3 spans 17 residues. V lost 0 bases, J lost 4 bases, and 20 bases lay in between. The germline CDR1 and CDR2 sequences are SGHKS and YYEKEE (reference sequence). As DNA, the CDR3 is TGTGCCAGCAGCTTGGTCCAGGGTCCACTTCCTTTGTACGAGCAGTACTTC. Its translation: CASSLVQGPLPLYEQYF.

The V gene is TRBV15, the J gene TRBJ1-6; the match to TRBD1 covers 11 bases. CDR1 LNHNV and CDR2 YYDKDF come from the germline V gene (reference sequence). CDR3 length: 15 residues. V trimming: 6 bases; J trimming: 8 bases; junction bases outside the gene matches: 6. The CDR3 DNA is TGTGCCACCAGTCTGAGGACAGGGGGCGATTCACCCCTCCACTTT. It codes for CATSLRTGGDSPLHF.

The V call is TRBV29-1, the J call TRBJ2-2, with D possibly being TRBD1 (6 bases). V lost 1 base to trimming and J lost 0 bases, with 6 bases between them. This CDR3 region has 14 residues. Germline values: CDR1 SQVTM, CDR2 ANQGSEA. For the CDR3, the DNA is TGCAGCGTTGAAGGGACAGCGAACACCGGGGAGCTGTTTTTT. It is translated as CSVEGTANTGELFF.

V usage is TRBV28 and J usage is TRBJ2-3, with unresolved D. Germline loops: CDR1 MDHEN, CDR2 SYDVKM. V was pared by 4 bases and J by 2 bases, with 16 bases between. This CDR3 comprises 16 residues. The DNA for the CDR3 is TGTGCCAGCAGTTCCGGCGACGCGGTAGCCACAGATACGCAGTATTTT. Its protein product is CASSSGDAVATDTQYF.

CDR3 sequence reads: CAISEPGLAEDYEQYF. The CDR3 DNA reads TGTGCCATCAGTGAACCCGGACTAGCGGAGGACTACGAGCAGTACTTC. The J gene is TRBJ2-7, the V gene TRBV10-3; 10 nucleotides line up with TRBD2. J gave up 3 bases and V 3 bases, and 8 bases lay outside the gene matches. Germline lookup yields CDR1 ENHRY and CDR2 SYGVKD. The CDR3 runs 16 residues.

The gene calls are TRBV4-3 and TRBJ2-7; 8 nucleotides line up with TRBD1. The CDR3 has 14 residues. Unmatched junction bases numbered 6, after V lost 3 bases and J lost 5 bases. Germline loops: CDR1 LGHNA, CDR2 YSLEER. The CDR3 spells CASSHGTGGDEQYF. DNA of the CDR3: TGCGCCAGCAGCCATGGGACAGGAGGAGACGAGCAGTACTTC.

This sequence joins TRBV10-3 and TRBJ2-3, with 7 positions matching TRBD2. The CDR3 runs 16 residues. The ends lost 4 bases at V and 1 base at J; junction bases unmatched: 8. Looked up from germline, CDR1 is ENHRY and CDR2 is SYGVKD. CDR3 region: CAISGRPGGGTDTQYF. CDR3 sequence (DNA): TGTGCCATCAGTGGCCGTCCTGGGGGGGGCACAGATACGCAGTATTTT.

V usage is TRBV20-1 and J usage is TRBJ2-7, with D maybe TRBD1 (5 bases). CDR3 length equals 11 residues. V was trimmed by 3 bases and J by 5 bases, leaving 8 bases between them. Germline CDR1 reads DFQATT; CDR2 reads SNEGSKA (reference sequence). CDR3 residues: CSASLGDEQYF. In DNA, the CDR3 is TGCAGTGCTAGTTTAGGGGACGAGCAGTACTTC.

The rearrangement links TRBV5-6 to TRBJ2-7; 9 positions agree with TRBD2. Trimming took 6 bases from V and 5 from J; bases not matched to a gene: 9. Germline CDR1 SGHDT, CDR2 YYEEEE. CDR3 length equals 14 residues. The CDR3 region is CASNSGGRGHEQYF. For the CDR3, the DNA is TGTGCCAGCAACTCGGGCGGGAGGGGGCACGAGCAGTACTTC. Full variable domain (rest looked up from reference TRBV5-6 and TRBJ2-7): DAGVTQSPTHLIKTRGQQVTLRCSPKSGHDTVSWYQQALGQGPQFIFQYYEEEERQRGNFPDRFSGHQFPNYSSELNVNALLLGDSALYLCASNSGGRGHEQYFGPGTRLTVT.

The sample holds a few counts of this clone. The chain uses TRBV9 and TRBJ1-6, with a tentative D call TRBD1 (6 bases). V lost 3 bases, J lost 0 bases, and 13 bases lay in between. This CDR3 has 17 amino acids. Per germline, CDR1 SGDLS and CDR2 YYNGEE. The CDR3 sequence is CASSEDRLSSYNSPLHF. The CDR3 DNA follows: TGTGCCAGCAGCGAGGACAGACTAAGCTCCTATAATTCACCCCTCCACTTT.

This chain connects TRBV10-1 to TRBJ2-3, with 11 bases that match TRBD2. V shed 10 bases and J 6 bases; nucleotides not matched to a gene: 12. The CDR3 is 15 residues long. From germline, CDR1 is WNHNN and CDR2 SYGVQD (reference sequence). CDR3 DNA sequence: TGCGCCACGTCTCCGGGACTAGCGGCGACGGATACGCAGTATTTT. Amino acids: CATSPGLAATDTQYF.

This sequence joins TRBV7-8 and TRBJ2-5, with 14 bases matching TRBD2. Germline V gene lookup returns CDR1 SGHVS and CDR2 FQNEAQ. J lost 1 base, V lost 4 bases, and 11 bases had no gene match. CDR3 size: 19 residues. The CDR3: CASSSPRTSGGRPQETQYF. The CDR3 nucleotides read TGTGCCAGCAGCTCACCTAGGACTAGCGGGGGGCGTCCCCAAGAGACCCAGTACTTC.

This clone has a handful of counts. J is TRBJ2-7 and V is TRBV18; D is undetermined. Germline assignment: CDR1 KGHSH and CDR2 LQKENI. The V end lost 3 bases, the J end lost 7 bases, and 13 bases lay between the germline ends. CDR3 size: 13 residues. The DNA of the CDR3 is TGTGCCAGCTCACCCCCTACCGGGTGGGAGCAGTACTTC. Encoded protein: CASSPPTGWEQYF.

The chain employs TRBV6-5 and TRBJ1-1; possible D gene TRBD1, 6 bases. The CDR3 is 14 residues long. The germline gives CDR1 MNHEY, CDR2 SVGAGI. V was shortened by 0 bases and J by 10 bases, with 15 bases between the two germline ends. The CDR3, as DNA: TGTGCCAGCAGTTACTCATCAGGGGCCCCACGAGCTTTCTTT. Residues: CASSYSSGAPRAFF.

This clone was seen a handful of times. The chain is built from TRBV29-1 and TRBJ1-1; D remains ambiguous. There are 10 residues in the CDR3. Germline CDR1 is SQVTM and CDR2 is ANQGSEA. Trimming left V 5 bases short and J 1 base short, with 2 bases between. CDR3 residues: CSVRNTEAFF. The CDR3 nucleotides read TGCAGCGTTCGGAACACTGAAGCTTTCTTT.

V is TRBV5-1 and J is TRBJ1-6, with 10 bases lining up with TRBD1. The junction had 5 bases not matched to a gene; V was cut back by 3 bases and J by 8 bases. Germline-derived CDR1 and CDR2 are SGHRS and YFSETQ. The CDR3 sequence is 15 residues long. The CDR3 loop reads CASSSRTGGDSPLHF. CDR3 nucleotide sequence: TGCGCCAGCAGCTCTCGGACAGGGGGGGATTCACCCCTCCACTTT.